The 22 T cell receptor beta chains below all came from one sample that was sequenced in a study of blood T cell repertoires in COVID-19 (dated by TCRdb to 2019 to 2021). The receptor library was made with the immunoSEQ multiplex PCR assay. As stored in TCRdb, this immuneACCESS dataset retains in-frame rearrangements with V and J assigned. A fraction of the clones does not appear; measured against another copy, unresolved V genes explain less than half of the discrepancy, and the remainder lacks a known reason. This sample lists some 360,000 clones; approximately 90% were detected once. Under 5% of the sample goes to the ten largest clones. The sample comprised peripheral blood. All receptors come from a woman in her sixties or seventies with COVID-19, enrolled during active disease.

The chain recombines TRBV7-9 with TRBJ2-5; 9 bases align to TRBD1. Germline CDR1 is SEHNR and CDR2 is FQNEAQ (reference sequence). After removal of 0 bases from V and 5 bases from J, the junction contained 10 bases not matched to a gene. The CDR3 has 17 amino acids. The CDR3 loop reads CASSLAFMGQGNETQYF. The DNA for the CDR3 is TGTGCCAGCAGCTTAGCTTTCATGGGACAGGGAAATGAGACCCAGTACTTC.

The rearrangement joins TRBV18 to TRBJ1-3; TRBD1 might be the D (5 bases). The V and J ends lost 1 base and 4 bases respectively, with 11 bases between them. This CDR3 is 15 amino acids long. Germline loops: CDR1 KGHSH, CDR2 LQKENI. This chain's CDR3 is CASSPQDIIGNTIYF. The DNA of the CDR3 is TGTGCCAGCTCACCACAGGACATAATCGGAAACACCATATATTTT. Based on the CDR3 plus reference TRBV18 and TRBJ1-3, the full variable domain is NAGVMQNPRHLVRRRGQEARLRCSPMKGHSHVYWYRQLPEEGLKFMVYLQKENIIDESGMPKERFSAEFPKEGPSILRIQQVVRGDSAAYFCASSPQDIIGNTIYFGEGSWLTVV.

V is TRBV5-8 and J is TRBJ1-2, with 7 bases identical to TRBD1. V shed 0 bases and J 4 bases; nucleotides not matched to a gene: 3. The length of the CDR3 is 14 residues. CDR1 is SGHTS and CDR2 is YDEGEE in the germline V gene. For the CDR3, the DNA is TGTGCCAGCAGCTTGGGACAGGGTCCCTATGGCTACACCTTC. It encodes CASSLGQGPYGYTF.

The V and J genes are TRBV12-3 or TRBV12-4 and TRBJ2-3, with D hard to call. The CDR3 length is 11 residues. V lost 6 bases and J lost 2, with 3 bases in between. The CDR3 here is CASRLTDTQYF. CDR3 sequence (DNA): TGTGCCAGCAGACTCACAGATACGCAGTATTTT.

In this sample, this clone turned up once. This sequence joins TRBV7-9 and TRBJ2-2; no firm D call. The V gene's germline CDR1 is SEHNR and CDR2 FQNEAQ (reference sequence). The ends were cut back, 5 bases at V and 2 bases at J, with 9 bases in the middle. This CDR3 comprises 14 residues. The CDR3 DNA is TGTGCCAGCAGCATTGACACAAACACCGGGGAGCTGTTTTTT. Protein: CASSIDTNTGELFF.

In the case of this clone: Other DNA sequences from this sample encode an identical CDR3 as well. DNA for the CDR3: TGCGCCAGCAGCTTGGGACAGGGTAATTCACCCCTCCACTTT. Translation gives CASSLGQGNSPLHF. The chain links TRBV5-1 to TRBJ1-6, with 7 bases fitting TRBD1. The J segment lost 6 bases and the V segment lost 0 bases, leaving 0 bases of the junction unmatched. The CDR3 spans 14 residues. The germline CDR1 and CDR2 sequences are SGHRS and YFSETQ.

The chain employs TRBV19 and TRBJ1-5, with 7 nucleotides matching TRBD1. V shed 5 bases and J 3 bases; nucleotides not matched to a gene: 7. Per the germline V gene, CDR1 is LNHDA and CDR2 is SQIVND (reference sequence). This CDR3 is built from 15 residues. The CDR3 loop is CASSATGQPNQPQHF. As DNA, the CDR3 is TGTGCCAGTAGTGCGACGGGACAGCCCAATCAGCCCCAGCATTTT.

The V gene is TRBV2, the J gene TRBJ1-1, with 8 bases aligning to TRBD1. CDR1 and CDR2 from the germline V gene are SNHLY and FYNNEI. This CDR3 region has 14 residues. V shed 4 bases and J 2 bases; nucleotides not matched to a gene: 3. The CDR3 nucleotides read TGTGCCAGCAGTGCCGACAGGGGAAACACTGAAGCTTTCTTT. Protein: CASSADRGNTEAFF. Full variable domain (rest looked up from reference TRBV2 and TRBJ1-1): EPEVTQTPSHQVTQMGQEVILRCVPISNHLYFYWYRQILGQKVEFLVSFYNNEISEKSEIFDDQFSVERPDGSNFTLKIRSTKLEDSAMYFCASSADRGNTEAFFGQGTRLTVV.

This rearrangement joins TRBV5-5 to TRBJ2-1; 7 bases line up with TRBD2. The CDR3 spans 19 residues. The J segment lost 5 bases and the V segment lost 0 bases, leaving 17 bases of the junction unmatched. Germline V lookup: CDR1 SGHKS, CDR2 YYEKEE (reference sequence). DNA of the CDR3: TGTGCCAGCAGCTTGGGTTGGGCTAGCGGTAAATTTGTAGACAATGAGCAGTTCTTC. The encoded protein is CASSLGWASGKFVDNEQFF.

The chain is built from TRBV5-1 and TRBJ1-4; TRBD1 is a possible D gene (6 bases). Germline V CDR1 and CDR2: SGHRS, YFSETQ. Trimming cost V 1 base and J 2 bases, with 9 bases left between them. There are 15 residues in the CDR3. The chain's CDR3 is CASSLTGLTNEKLFF. The CDR3 DNA reads as TGCGCCAGCAGCTTGACAGGGCTGACTAATGAAAAACTGTTTTTT.

The chain recombines TRBV4-1 with TRBJ1-2; weak D call: TRBD1 (5 bases). This CDR3 spans 16 amino acids. Per the germline V gene, CDR1 is MGHRA and CDR2 is YSYEKL. Trimming pared 1 base from V and 4 bases from J, leaving 16 bases between. The CDR3 loop reads CASSQGRGMGGYGYTF. CDR3 in DNA: TGCGCCAGCAGCCAAGGGCGGGGGATGGGAGGCTATGGCTACACCTTC.

This chain joins TRBV5-1 and TRBJ2-1, with 9 bases matching TRBD1. V was pared by 0 bases and J by 4 bases, with 2 bases of the junction left unmatched. Germline CDR1 reads SGHRS; CDR2 reads YFSETQ. The CDR3 is 15 amino acids. Here the CDR3 reads CASSLGGQGYNEQFF. The CDR3 DNA follows: TGCGCCAGCAGCTTGGGAGGACAGGGGTACAATGAGCAGTTCTTC.

The chain recombines TRBV12-3 or TRBV12-4 with TRBJ2-2, with no clear D. V was cut by 5 bases and J by 5 bases, with 9 bases left in between. The CDR3 has 13 amino acids. The CDR3, as DNA: TGTGCCAGCAGTCCCGCCGGGACCGGGGAGCTGTTTTTT. Its protein product is CASSPAGTGELFF.

The chain links TRBV7-9 to TRBJ2-7, with 10 positions matching TRBD1. CDR3 length: 16 residues. With 5 bases clipped from V and 4 bases from J, the junction kept 11 bases outside the gene matches. CDR1 and CDR2 (germline): SEHNR, FQNEAQ (reference sequence). The CDR3 bases are TGTGCCAGCAGCCTGAATGAAAGGACAGGGGGATACGAGCAGTACTTC. Translated: CASSLNERTGGYEQYF. The whole variable domain, filled in from reference TRBV7-9 and TRBJ2-7, reads DTGVSQNPRHKITKRGQNVTFRCDPISEHNRLYWYRQTLGQGPEFLTYFQNEAQLEKSRLLSDRFSAERPKGSFSTLEIQRTEQGDSAMYLCASSLNERTGGYEQYFGPGTRLTVT.

The chain has TRBV6-5 and TRBJ2-2, with D perhaps TRBD1 (5 bases). CDR3 length: 14 residues. V lost 8 bases and J lost 3, with 13 bases in between. Germline V gene data show CDR1 as MNHEY and CDR2 as SVGAGI. The CDR3: CASVTQEHTGELFF. CDR3 coding DNA: TGTGCCAGCGTCACACAGGAGCACACCGGGGAGCTGTTTTTT.

This rearrangement joins TRBV19 to TRBJ1-2; 8 nucleotides agree with TRBD1. Germline V gene lookup returns CDR1 LNHDA and CDR2 SQIVND (reference sequence). The CDR3 has 16 amino acids. Trimming took 4 bases from V and 4 from J; bases not matched to a gene: 11. This CDR3 reads CASSTTGTGGFYGYTF. The CDR3 DNA follows: TGTGCCAGTAGTACTACCGGGACAGGAGGATTCTATGGCTACACCTTC.

On this clone: The same CDR3 is also encoded by other DNA sequences in this sample. The rearrangement joins TRBV2 to TRBJ1-1; weak D call: TRBD1 (5 bases). Between the trimmed V and J ends, which lost 6 bases and 1 base, there was a span of 9 bases. Germline CDR1 reads SNHLY; CDR2 reads FYNNEI. The length of the CDR3 is 13 residues. CDR3 bases: TGTGCCAGCAGAGGTACAGGGAACACTGAAGCTTTCTTT. It is translated as CASRGTGNTEAFF.

This chain joins TRBV10-3 and TRBJ2-7; 8 nucleotides match TRBD2. Germline CDR1 reads ENHRY; CDR2 reads SYGVKD. V trimming: 6 bases; J trimming: 0 bases; junction bases outside the gene matches: 7. This CDR3 is built from 15 residues. The DNA for the CDR3 is TGTGCCATCAGGACCTCGGCGGGGGGCTCCTACGAGCAGTACTTC. This codes for CAIRTSAGGSYEQYF.

The chain carries TRBV21-1 and TRBJ1-4; the DNA was not used to check the table's D call, TRBD1. TRBV21-1 represents a pseudogene. This CDR3 comprises 17 residues. In DNA, the CDR3 is TGTGCCAGCAGCAAAAACGGGGACAGGTTGACTAATGAAAAACTGTTTTTT. Encoded protein: CASSKNGDRLTNEKLFF.

J is TRBJ1-3 and V is TRBV7-9, with D tentatively TRBD1 (6 bases). The CDR3 covers 13 residues. Germline CDR1 and CDR2: SEHNR and FQNEAQ (reference sequence). Trimming took 5 bases from V and 16 from J, leaving 21 bases between them. The CDR3 nucleotides are TGTGCCAGCAGCGGAACCCGACAGGATGTATTGTATTTT. Amino acids: CASSGTRQDVLYF.

The J gene is TRBJ1-2, the V gene TRBV19, with 8 nucleotides matching TRBD1. The CDR3 is 16 residues long. Germline CDR1 and CDR2: LNHDA and SQIVND (reference sequence). V dropped 5 bases and J dropped 7; count of bases not matched to a gene: 15. CDR3 DNA sequence: TGTGCCAGTAGTTTTTCCGCCGGGACAGGAGTGCTTGGCTACACCTTC. This translates into CASSFSAGTGVLGYTF.

The chain is built from TRBV30 and TRBJ1-1, with a weak D call TRBD1 (5 bases). The germline gives CDR1 GTSNPN, CDR2 SVGIG (reference sequence). The CDR3 runs 16 residues. Trimming stripped 2 bases from V and 0 bases from J, with 16 bases between. This chain's CDR3 is CAWSPPPGHLNTEAFF. CDR3 DNA: TGTGCCTGGAGTCCCCCCCCCGGACACCTGAACACTGAAGCTTTCTTT.